These T cell receptor beta chains were read from a single sample in a study of blood T cell repertoires in COVID-19. Some clones are missing from TCRdb's copy, which holds only in-frame ones; the method was immunoSEQ multiplex PCR. The sample comprises about 190,000 clones, about 85% of which are singletons, and about 1.1% rests with the top ten. Sequencing was carried out using peripheral blood. The receptors derive from a man younger than 40 with acute or convalescent COVID-19. Both conserved end residues are part of each CDR3. D genes are given only for firm matches. Size values are once, few and many counts, or a class for expanded clones, and some rows have none.

size,V,D,J,CDR3,DNA
NA,TRBV5-1,TRBD1,TRBJ1-5,CASRPGTGNQPQHF,TGCGCCAGCAGACCCGGGACAGGGAATCAGCCCCAGCATTTT
NA,TRBV7-3,TRBD2,TRBJ2-6,CASSLRPGGLAESGANVLTF,TGTGCCAGCAGCTTAAGACCTGGCGGACTAGCGGAATCTGGGGCCAACGTCCTGACTTTC
NA,TRBV10-3,NA,TRBJ1-5,CAISGTGDQPQHF,TGTGCCATCAGCGGAACAGGAGATCAGCCCCAGCATTTT
NA,TRBV7-9,NA,TRBJ2-5,CASSGGVAETQYF,TGTGCCAGCAGCGGAGGGGTAGCAGAGACCCAGTACTTC
NA,TRBV15,NA,TRBJ1-3,CATSRDRRFSGNTIYF,TGTGCCACCAGCAGAGATCGCAGGTTTTCTGGAAACACCATATATTTT
NA,TRBV7-9,TRBD1,TRBJ2-7,CASSPRDRGFYEQYF,TGTGCCAGCAGCCCCCGGGACAGGGGATTTTACGAGCAGTACTTC
NA,TRBV5-1,TRBD1,TRBJ2-7,CASSNRDRDYEQYF,TGCGCCAGCAGCAACCGGGACAGAGACTACGAGCAGTACTTC
NA,TRBV4-1,NA,TRBJ1-5,CASSQDTGDQPQHF,TGCGCCAGCAGCCAAGATACGGGGGATCAGCCCCAGCATTTT
once,TRBV2,NA,TRBJ2-4,CASSESVARSKNIQYF,TGTGCCAGCAGTGAAAGCGTAGCGAGGTCCAAAAACATTCAGTACTTC
NA,TRBV28,TRBD1,TRBJ1-1,CASSFRTGMNTEAFF,TGTGCCAGCAGTTTCCGGACAGGGATGAACACTGAAGCTTTCTTT
NA,TRBV4-1,NA,TRBJ2-1,CASSQAADEQFF,TGCGCCAGCAGCCAAGCGGCGGATGAGCAGTTCTTC
NA,TRBV7-2,NA,TRBJ1-1,CASSAQASQGTEAFF,TGTGCCAGCAGCGCCCAGGCCTCGCAGGGCACTGAAGCTTTCTTT
NA,TRBV19,NA,TRBJ1-2,CASLYGENYGYTF,TGTGCCAGCCTCTACGGGGAAAACTATGGCTACACCTTC
NA,TRBV28,TRBD1,TRBJ1-2,CASYKPSRGPGYTF,TGTGCCAGCTATAAGCCCTCTAGGGGGCCTGGCTACACCTTC
NA,TRBV11-2,NA,TRBJ2-7,CASSLDYRAALQQYF,TGTGCCAGCAGCCTAGATTACAGGGCCGCCCTGCAGCAGTACTTC
once,TRBV6-6,NA,TRBJ1-4,CASSYGRNEKLFF,TGTGCCAGCAGCTACGGGAGGAATGAAAAACTGTTTTTT
NA,TRBV27,TRBD1,TRBJ1-6,CASSSSGTGVGNNSPLHF,TGTGCCAGCAGTTCTTCCGGGACAGGGGTTGGTAATAATTCACCCCTCCACTTT
NA,TRBV7-8,TRBD2,TRBJ2-7,CASSLAGGYEQYF,TGTGCCAGCAGCTTAGCGGGGGGGTACGAGCAGTACTTC
NA,TRBV9,TRBD2,TRBJ2-1,CASSTRGGLEQFF,TGTGCCAGCAGCACACGGGGGGGCCTGGAGCAGTTCTTC
NA,TRBV7-3,NA,TRBJ1-5,CASSLMGGTQPQHF,TGTGCCAGCAGCTTAATGGGGGGTACTCAGCCCCAGCATTTT
NA,TRBV10-1,TRBD1,TRBJ1-3,CASSPDRLGGNTIYF,TGCGCCAGCAGTCCGGACAGGCTGGGAGGAAACACCATATATTTT
NA,TRBV12-3/TRBV12-4,NA,TRBJ2-3,CASSLRGTQYF,TGTGCCAGCAGTTTAAGGGGTACGCAGTATTTT
NA,TRBV3-1/TRBV3-2,NA,TRBJ2-3,CASSQGGTQGDTQYF,TGTGCCAGCAGCCAAGGAGGAACCCAGGGAGATACGCAGTATTTT
NA,TRBV5-8,TRBD1,TRBJ1-2,CASSRPGQGARGYTF,TGTGCCAGCAGCCGGCCGGGACAGGGGGCGCGTGGCTACACCTTC
NA,TRBV2,NA,TRBJ2-3,CASSAGITDTQYF,TGTGCCAGCAGTGCCGGGATTACAGATACGCAGTATTTT
NA,TRBV5-6,NA,TRBJ1-2,CASSLLGVRDYGYTF,TGTGCCAGCAGCTTGTTGGGTGTCAGGGACTATGGCTACACCTTC
NA,TRBV28,NA,TRBJ2-1,CASSLGTHNNEQFF,TGTGCCAGCAGTTTGGGGACTCACAACAATGAGCAGTTCTTC
NA,TRBV5-1,NA,TRBJ1-1,CASSLLGLAEAFF,TGCGCCAGCAGCTTGCTAGGCCTCGCTGAAGCTTTCTTT
NA,TRBV30,NA,TRBJ1-4,CAWSGDGPEKLFF,TGTGCCTGGAGCGGAGACGGTCCGGAAAAACTGTTTTTT
NA,TRBV6-5,NA,TRBJ2-7,CASSYFLGGSSYEQYF,TGTGCCAGCAGTTACTTCCTTGGGGGGAGCTCCTACGAGCAGTACTTC
NA,TRBV4-1,NA,TRBJ2-5,CASSQGVRGRETQYF,TGCGCCAGCAGCCAAGGGGTTCGGGGAAGGGAGACCCAGTACTTC
NA,TRBV10-2,TRBD1,TRBJ2-6,CASLTGGSGANVLTF,TGCGCCAGCCTTACAGGGGGCTCTGGGGCCAACGTCCTGACTTTC
NA,TRBV3-1/TRBV3-2,NA,TRBJ2-4,CASSQGRATGNIQYF,TGTGCCAGCAGCCAGGGCAGGGCTACGGGCAACATTCAGTACTTC
NA,TRBV4-1,NA,TRBJ1-4,CASSQGKQREKLFF,TGCGCCAGCAGCCAAGGTAAACAGCGGGAAAAACTGTTTTTT
NA,TRBV27,TRBD1,TRBJ2-7,CASRRSRDRPYEQYF,TGTGCCAGCAGGCGTTCCCGGGACAGGCCCTACGAGCAGTACTTC
NA,TRBV12-3/TRBV12-4,NA,TRBJ1-6,CASSLGAASPLHF,TGTGCCAGCAGTTTGGGGGCGGCTTCACCCCTCCACTTT
NA,TRBV28,NA,TRBJ1-2,CASSPPTGSYGYTF,TGTGCCAGCAGTCCCCCGACAGGAAGCTATGGCTACACCTTC
once,TRBV19,NA,TRBJ1-3,CASSIDLGNTIYF,TGTGCCAGTAGTATAGATCTGGGAAACACCATATATTTT
NA,TRBV6-5,NA,TRBJ2-1,CASTPSRSYNEQFF,TGTGCCAGCACCCCCAGTCGCTCCTACAATGAGCAGTTCTTC
NA,TRBV5-6,NA,TRBJ1-2,CASSFRAGWGYTF,TGTGCCAGCAGCTTTCGGGCAGGGTGGGGCTACACCTTC
NA,TRBV24-1,TRBD1,TRBJ2-5,CATSDPRGPETQYF,TGTGCCACCAGTGACCCAAGGGGGCCGGAGACCCAGTACTTC
NA,TRBV7-6,NA,TRBJ1-1,CASSSQRGTAEAFF,TGTGCCAGCAGCTCCCAACGGGGGACGGCTGAAGCTTTCTTT
NA,TRBV6-5,NA,TRBJ1-1,CASSLQGDNTEAFF,TGTGCCAGCAGTTTACAGGGAGATAACACTGAAGCTTTCTTT
NA,TRBV10-2,NA,TRBJ1-5,CASAEPGTNQPQHF,TGCGCCAGCGCTGAGCCAGGGACTAATCAGCCCCAGCATTTT
NA,TRBV7-9,NA,TRBJ2-6,CASSALQGASGANVLTF,TGTGCCAGCAGCGCATTACAGGGAGCCTCTGGGGCCAACGTCCTGACTTTC
once,TRBV13,TRBD1,TRBJ2-7,CASSLWGQGSYEQYF,TGTGCCAGCAGCTTGTGGGGACAGGGCAGCTACGAGCAGTACTTC
NA,TRBV7-9,NA,TRBJ1-1,CASSLAFGGFTEAFF,TGTGCCAGCAGCTTAGCGTTCGGGGGTTTCACTGAAGCTTTCTTT
NA,TRBV5-1,TRBD1,TRBJ1-1,CASSLELARTGRTEAFF,TGCGCCAGCAGCTTGGAGCTAGCCAGGACAGGGAGGACTGAAGCTTTCTTT
NA,TRBV15,NA,TRBJ1-1,CATSRQHREAFF,TGTGCCACCAGCAGACAACACAGAGAAGCTTTCTTT
NA,TRBV7-7,NA,TRBJ2-1,CASSSHRSSYNEQFF,TGTGCTAGCAGCTCCCACCGGAGCTCCTACAATGAGCAGTTCTTC
NA,TRBV5-4,NA,TRBJ2-1,CASSFKQGFEQFF,TGTGCCAGCAGCTTTAAACAGGGATTTGAGCAGTTCTTC
NA,TRBV4-2,TRBD1,TRBJ1-5,CASRGQGHQPQHF,TGTGCCAGCCGAGGACAGGGACATCAGCCCCAGCATTTT
NA,TRBV2,NA,TRBJ1-1,CASNIQGTTEAFF,TGTGCCAGCAATATACAGGGTACCACTGAAGCTTTCTTT
once,TRBV24-1,NA,TRBJ1-5,CATSEAGNSNQPQHF,TGTGCCACCAGTGAGGCAGGGAATAGCAATCAGCCCCAGCATTTT